This TCR beta chain was documented in a study of T cells and Merkel cell carcinoma outcomes. CDR3 length: 13 amino acids. Trimming left V 5 bases short and J 1 base short, with 10 bases between. CDR1 and CDR2 from the germline V gene are SQVTM and ANQGSEA. The data were produced by immunoSEQ multiplex PCR, yet TCRdb's version contains in-frame clones alone and is incomplete. This sample has some 13,000 clones, with around nine tenths found just once. V gene TRBV29-1 combines with J gene TRBJ2-3; no clear D gene. The clonotype comes from a human donor with Merkel cell carcinoma. Sequencing used tumor tissue from Merkel cell carcinoma. CDR3 nucleotides: TGCAGCGTTTTAACAGACCGCACAGATACGCAGTATTTT. It is translated as CSVLTDRTDTQYF.